The next 5 T cell receptor beta chains were all read from a single sample in a study of CD8+CD57+ T cells in acquired aplastic anemia. Genomic DNA was employed as the template in profiling TCR beta VDJ and CDR3. TCRdb fed the reads into MiXCR, producing one record per CDR3 protein. The table records 400,000 to 600,000 distinct CDR3 sequences, 25% to 40% of them present only once. An expansion of CD8+CD57+ cells by flow cytometry had been shown in patients chosen for sequencing. The sequencing input was sorted CD4+, CD8+, or CD8+CD57+ T cells (not recorded which) from PBMCs. Source of these receptors: a human donor with aplastic anemia.

V and J are TRBV12-3 or TRBV12-4 and TRBJ2-7, with D possibly being TRBD1 or TRBD2 (6 bases each). Between the trimmed V and J ends, which lost 2 bases and 5 bases, there was a span of 10 bases. The CDR3 loop spans 13 amino acids. CDR3 in DNA: TGTGCCAGCAGTTTAAGGGGGAGGAACGAGCAGTACTTC. Translated, it gives CASSLRGRNEQYF.

This clonotype was counted a few times. The chain couples TRBV20-1 to TRBJ1-1, with TRBD1 matching 12 bases. CDR1 and CDR2 from the germline V gene are DFQATT and SNEGSKA (reference sequence). Losses at the gene ends were 3 bases for V and 0 bases for J; bases not matched to a gene: 14. This CDR3 comprises 19 residues. The CDR3 DNA is TGCAGTGCTAGTCATTTTGGGACAGGGGGCGTATCGATGAACACTGAAGCTTTCTTT. Encoded protein: CSASHFGTGGVSMNTEAFF.

This clonotype was observed a handful of times. CDR3 in amino acids: CASSQPPTYEQYF. DNA for the CDR3: TGTGCCAGCAGCCAACCCCCCACCTACGAGCAGTACTTC. J is TRBJ2-7 and V is TRBV14; the D is unclear. The CDR3 is 13 amino acids. Trimming took 2 bases from V and 2 from J, leaving 7 bases between them. Germline CDR1 reads SGHDN; CDR2 reads FVKESK.

The chain joins TRBV25-1 to TRBJ2-3; 9 nucleotides agree with TRBD1. Germline CDR1 MGHDK, CDR2 SYGVNS. J was trimmed by 7 bases and V by 6 bases; bases with no gene match: 17. This CDR3 contains 17 residues. The CDR3 nucleotides are TGTGCCAGCAGCTTAGGGTTACAGGGGGCCCTTCCCCATACGCAGTATTTT. Its protein is CASSLGLQGALPHTQYF. The complete variable domain, with remaining parts taken from reference TRBV25-1 and TRBJ2-3, reads EADIYQTPRYLVIGTGKKITLECSQTMGHDKMYWYQQDPGMELHLIHYSYGVNSTEKGDLSSESTVSRIRTEHFPLTLESARPSHTSQYLCASSLGLQGALPHTQYFGPGTRLTVL.

This chain links TRBV24-1 with TRBJ1-2; 9 nucleotides match TRBD1. The CDR3 runs 13 residues. V lost 12 bases, J lost 2 bases, and 6 bases stayed unmatched. Germline CDR1 is KGHDR and CDR2 is SFDVKD. The CDR3, as DNA: TGTGCCCAACCGGGACAGGGAAACTATGGCTACACCTTC. This gives the protein CAQPGQGNYGYTF.